These 21 T cell receptor beta chains were all obtained from the same sample, sequenced in a study of cytomegalovirus exposure and HLA in healthy donors. Vbeta (60) and Jbeta (13) primers were used in the PCR. Here immunoSEQ multiplex PCR was the method, and the copy in TCRdb shows in-frame clones only, minus some. The sample holds under 150,000 clones, roughly 79% seen once. The sequenced material came from PBMCs. The receptors come from a boy aged 2 to 10 in good health and CMV-seronegative.

The chain combines TRBV2 with TRBJ2-7; a possible D gene is TRBD1 (5 bases). There are 12 residues in the CDR3. The V gene lost 8 bases and the J gene lost 3 bases, with 11 bases spanning the gap. CDR1 is SNHLY and CDR2 is FYNNEI in the germline V gene. The CDR3 coding sequence is TGTGCCAGCTTCAGGGAAGGCTACGAGCAGTACTTC. Translated: CASFREGYEQYF. The complete variable domain, with remaining parts taken from reference TRBV2 and TRBJ2-7, reads EPEVTQTPSHQVTQMGQEVILRCVPISNHLYFYWYRQILGQKVEFLVSFYNNEISEKSEIFDDQFSVERPDGSNFTLKIRSTKLEDSAMYFCASFREGYEQYFGPGTRLTVT.

The chain couples TRBV9 to TRBJ2-5; D is perhaps TRBD2 (6 bases). The CDR3 runs to 17 residues. V lost 0 bases to trimming and J lost 1 base, with 16 bases between them. Germline CDR1 SGDLS, CDR2 YYNGEE. CDR3 nucleotides: TGTGCCAGCAGCGTAGATGGTACAGGAGGGATCCAAGAGACCCAGTACTTC. Amino acids: CASSVDGTGGIQETQYF.

The chain uses TRBV7-9 and TRBJ2-7; TRBD2 matches at 14 bases. CDR3 size: 16 residues. The J segment lost 3 bases and the V segment lost 3 bases, leaving 4 bases of the junction unmatched. Germline CDR1 SEHNR, CDR2 FQNEAQ (reference sequence). DNA of the CDR3: TGTGCCAGCAGCTTGGGGACTAGCGGGAGAAGCTACGAGCAGTACGTC. It specifies CASSLGTSGRSYEQYV.

This sequence joins TRBV14 and TRBJ2-7; 9 bases fit TRBD1. Germline V lookup: CDR1 SGHDN, CDR2 FVKESK. The CDR3 contains 14 residues. Trimming cost V 5 bases and J 8 bases; bases outside gene matches: 10. The DNA of the CDR3 is TGTGCCAGCAGCGTAACAGGGGGCCCACCCCAGCAGTACGTC. Protein sequence: CASSVTGGPPQQYV.

The chain is built from TRBV5-8 and TRBJ1-5; the match to TRBD1 covers 7 bases. CDR3 length equals 17 residues. Unmatched junction bases numbered 14, after V lost 4 bases and J lost 4 bases. Germline assignment: CDR1 SGHTS and CDR2 YDEGEE. The CDR3 DNA follows: TGTGCCAGCAGCGCCAGAGGTAGGACAGGCTCAAATCAGCCCCAGCATTTT. Amino acid sequence: CASSARGRTGSNQPQHF.

This sequence joins TRBV2 and TRBJ2-3; 7 bases map to TRBD2. Germline-derived CDR1 and CDR2 are SNHLY and FYNNEI. The CDR3 spans 16 residues. The ends lost 6 bases at V and 1 base at J; junction bases unmatched: 10. The CDR3 spells CASRPGAGRGTDTQYF. CDR3 coding DNA: TGTGCCAGCAGACCAGGAGCGGGACGAGGCACAGATACGCAGTATTTT.

The genes are TRBV5-1 and TRBJ2-2; a possible D gene is TRBD1 (6 bases). The CDR3 extends over 13 amino acids. Trimming removed 4 bases at V and 4 bases at J, with 8 bases between. The germline CDR1 and CDR2 sequences are SGHRS and YFSETQ. Here the CDR3 reads CASSGTITGELFF. The CDR3 coding sequence is TGCGCCAGCAGCGGGACAATCACCGGGGAGCTGTTTTTT.

The chain uses TRBV2 and TRBJ2-5; no clear D. CDR1 and CDR2 from the germline V gene are SNHLY and FYNNEI. Trimming left V 6 bases short and J 5 bases short, with 4 bases between. The CDR3 spans 10 residues. CDR3 region: CASRSETQYF. CDR3 coding DNA: TGTGCCAGCAGGTCGGAGACCCAGTACTTC.

CDR3 coding DNA: TGTGCCAGTAGTATAGCGACAGGCGCGATTTATGGCTACACCTTC. Translated, it gives CASSIATGAIYGYTF. The chain carries TRBV19 and TRBJ1-2; the D gene is possibly TRBD1 (6 bases). CDR3 length equals 15 residues. Germline values: CDR1 LNHDA, CDR2 SQIVND (reference sequence). With 1 base removed from V and 5 bases from J, the gap between germline ends came to 14 bases.

This chain joins TRBV19 and TRBJ1-1; D uncertain. V lost 9 bases and J lost 1, with 9 bases in between. This CDR3 is built from 12 residues. The germline V gene has CDR1 LNHDA and CDR2 SQIVND (reference sequence). The CDR3 loop reads CASLMRNTEAFF. Here the CDR3 DNA reads TGTGCCAGCCTCATGCGGAACACTGAAGCTTTCTTT.

This chain connects TRBV19 to TRBJ2-5; the match to TRBD1 covers 7 bases. Germline V lookup: CDR1 LNHDA, CDR2 SQIVND (reference sequence). V was clipped by 5 bases and J by 3 bases; unmatched bases: 9. The CDR3 totals 15 residues. The CDR3 nucleotides read TGTGCCAGTAGTTTAACCGGGACAGCTAAAGAGACCCAGTACTTC. Its translation: CASSLTGTAKETQYF. Based on the CDR3 plus reference TRBV19 and TRBJ2-5, the full variable domain is DGGITQSPKYLFRKEGQNVTLSCEQNLNHDAMYWYRQDPGQGLRLIYYSQIVNDFQKGDIAEGYSVSREKKESFPLTVTSAQKNPTAFYLCASSLTGTAKETQYFGPGTRLLVL.

The genes are TRBV7-9 and TRBJ1-2, with a tentative D call TRBD1 (6 bases). The CDR3 is 13 residues long. The V and J ends lost 5 bases and 2 bases respectively, with 9 bases between them. CDR1 SEHNR and CDR2 FQNEAQ come from the germline V gene (reference sequence). This CDR3 is CASSRGTNYGYTF. Here the CDR3 DNA reads TGTGCCAGCAGCCGAGGGACAAACTATGGCTACACCTTC.

V gene TRBV6-5 combines with J gene TRBJ2-5; no reliable D call. Germline values: CDR1 MNHEY, CDR2 SVGAGI. The CDR3 sequence is 16 residues long. The V end lost 0 bases, the J end lost 5 bases, and 16 bases lay between the germline ends. The CDR3: CASSYSNVLGGETQYF. As DNA, the CDR3 is TGTGCCAGCAGTTACTCCAACGTCCTCGGCGGCGAGACCCAGTACTTC.

The CDR3 loop is CASSLGAPPSGNTIYF. The CDR3 nucleotides read TGTGCCAGCAGCTTGGGCGCGCCGCCATCTGGAAACACCATATATTTT. The rearrangement links TRBV5-5 to TRBJ1-3; D remains unclear. V lost 0 bases and J 1 base, leaving 11 bases between the germline ends. This CDR3 has 16 amino acids. CDR1 SGHKS and CDR2 YYEKEE come from the germline V gene (reference sequence).

V gene TRBV7-2 combines with J gene TRBJ2-2; no clear D gene. This CDR3 region has 15 residues. The V and J ends lost 5 bases and 8 bases respectively, with 18 bases between them. From germline, CDR1 is SGHTA and CDR2 FQGNSA. In DNA form, the CDR3 reads TGTGCCAGCAGCCCCAGAGGTTCGGTTGGAGGGGAGCTGTTTTTT. It encodes CASSPRGSVGGELFF. Variable domain in full (rest from reference TRBV7-2 and TRBJ2-2): GAGVSQSPSNKVTEKGKDVELRCDPISGHTALYWYRQSLGQGLEFLIYFQGNSAPDKSGLPSDRFSAERTGGSVSTLTIQRTQQEDSAVYLCASSPRGSVGGELFFGEGSRLTVL.

This chain uses TRBV6-1 with TRBJ2-2; D is possibly TRBD1 (7 bases). The V gene's germline CDR1 is MNHNS and CDR2 SASEGT. V lost 7 bases and J lost 3, with 15 bases in between. The length of the CDR3 is 15 residues. Written as DNA, the CDR3 is TGTGCCAGCACGAGGAGGGGGCTGGACACCGGGGAGCTGTTTTTT. Its protein product is CASTRRGLDTGELFF.

The rearrangement joins TRBV7-2 to TRBJ1-5; 8 bases line up with TRBD1. This CDR3 comprises 15 residues. The germline V gene encodes CDR1 SGHTA and CDR2 FQGNSA. The V segment lost 5 bases and the J segment 0 bases; nucleotides outside the gene matches: 3. CDR3 sequence: CASSATGDSNQPQHF. The DNA for the CDR3 is TGTGCCAGCAGCGCGACAGGGGATAGCAATCAGCCCCAGCATTTT.

The rearrangement uses TRBV5-4 and TRBJ2-7; D possibly corresponds to TRBD2 (6 bases). Trimming cost V 6 bases and J 2 bases, with 15 bases left between them. The CDR3 contains 14 residues. From germline, CDR1 is SGHNT and CDR2 YYREEE (reference sequence). The DNA for the CDR3 is TGTGCCAGCACCTTTCCGGGACTCCCCTACGAGCAGTACGTC. This codes for CASTFPGLPYEQYV.

This clone occurred a few times. This chain joins TRBV15 and TRBJ2-5, with D unclear. Trimming removed 5 bases from V and 2 bases from J, with 12 bases in between. The CDR3 sequence is 14 residues long. Germline CDR1 LNHNV, CDR2 YYDKDF (reference sequence). The CDR3 sequence is CATSDPGLQETQYF. The CDR3 bases are TGTGCCACCAGCGACCCCGGGTTACAAGAGACCCAGTACTTC.

The V and J genes are TRBV23-1 and TRBJ1-1; D may be TRBD1 (5 bases). TRBV23-1 is marked as an open reading frame, function uncertain. Trimming took off 10 bases at V and 1 base at J, with 10 bases between the two ends. The CDR3 length is 12 residues. This chain's CDR3 is CATRGENTEAFF. The CDR3 region has the DNA TGCGCCACCCGGGGGGAGAACACTGAAGCTTTCTTT.

The chain employs TRBV29-1 and TRBJ2-3, with D possibly matching TRBD2 (5 bases). Germline V gene sequence: CDR1 SQVTM, CDR2 ANQGSEA. The CDR3 loop spans 14 amino acids. V was clipped by 6 bases and J by 4 bases, with 17 bases between them. Here the CDR3 DNA reads TGCAGCGTATGGGCCCTTAAGAGGGCAGATACGCAGTATTTT. Translating it yields CSVWALKRADTQYF.